This T cell receptor beta chain is from a study of blood T cells in healthy people across ages. A second PCR, run for about 6 to 12 cycles, used a sample-barcoded 5' primer plus a J-beta primer mix. TCRdb reprocessed the 5' RACE reads via MiXCR and lists one record per CDR3 protein. The repertoire has 750,000 to 1,000,000 distinct CDR3 sequences, about 28% of them found once; the top ten carry around 9.6%. V was trimmed by 4 bases and J by 4 bases, leaving 11 bases between them. The CDR3 totals 13 residues. Germline CDR1 and CDR2: SQVTM and ANQGSEA. This clonotype was recorded at least ten times. This sample was also put to use in a study of T cells of mothers and their children.

This sequence joins TRBV29-1 and TRBJ2-1; D is unclear. The clonotype comes from a woman between 40 and 50 years old in good health. Sequenced input: blood. The CDR3 DNA sequence: TGCAGCGTTGCCAGGAGCTCTTACAATGAGCAGTTCTTC. Its translation is CSVARSSYNEQFF.